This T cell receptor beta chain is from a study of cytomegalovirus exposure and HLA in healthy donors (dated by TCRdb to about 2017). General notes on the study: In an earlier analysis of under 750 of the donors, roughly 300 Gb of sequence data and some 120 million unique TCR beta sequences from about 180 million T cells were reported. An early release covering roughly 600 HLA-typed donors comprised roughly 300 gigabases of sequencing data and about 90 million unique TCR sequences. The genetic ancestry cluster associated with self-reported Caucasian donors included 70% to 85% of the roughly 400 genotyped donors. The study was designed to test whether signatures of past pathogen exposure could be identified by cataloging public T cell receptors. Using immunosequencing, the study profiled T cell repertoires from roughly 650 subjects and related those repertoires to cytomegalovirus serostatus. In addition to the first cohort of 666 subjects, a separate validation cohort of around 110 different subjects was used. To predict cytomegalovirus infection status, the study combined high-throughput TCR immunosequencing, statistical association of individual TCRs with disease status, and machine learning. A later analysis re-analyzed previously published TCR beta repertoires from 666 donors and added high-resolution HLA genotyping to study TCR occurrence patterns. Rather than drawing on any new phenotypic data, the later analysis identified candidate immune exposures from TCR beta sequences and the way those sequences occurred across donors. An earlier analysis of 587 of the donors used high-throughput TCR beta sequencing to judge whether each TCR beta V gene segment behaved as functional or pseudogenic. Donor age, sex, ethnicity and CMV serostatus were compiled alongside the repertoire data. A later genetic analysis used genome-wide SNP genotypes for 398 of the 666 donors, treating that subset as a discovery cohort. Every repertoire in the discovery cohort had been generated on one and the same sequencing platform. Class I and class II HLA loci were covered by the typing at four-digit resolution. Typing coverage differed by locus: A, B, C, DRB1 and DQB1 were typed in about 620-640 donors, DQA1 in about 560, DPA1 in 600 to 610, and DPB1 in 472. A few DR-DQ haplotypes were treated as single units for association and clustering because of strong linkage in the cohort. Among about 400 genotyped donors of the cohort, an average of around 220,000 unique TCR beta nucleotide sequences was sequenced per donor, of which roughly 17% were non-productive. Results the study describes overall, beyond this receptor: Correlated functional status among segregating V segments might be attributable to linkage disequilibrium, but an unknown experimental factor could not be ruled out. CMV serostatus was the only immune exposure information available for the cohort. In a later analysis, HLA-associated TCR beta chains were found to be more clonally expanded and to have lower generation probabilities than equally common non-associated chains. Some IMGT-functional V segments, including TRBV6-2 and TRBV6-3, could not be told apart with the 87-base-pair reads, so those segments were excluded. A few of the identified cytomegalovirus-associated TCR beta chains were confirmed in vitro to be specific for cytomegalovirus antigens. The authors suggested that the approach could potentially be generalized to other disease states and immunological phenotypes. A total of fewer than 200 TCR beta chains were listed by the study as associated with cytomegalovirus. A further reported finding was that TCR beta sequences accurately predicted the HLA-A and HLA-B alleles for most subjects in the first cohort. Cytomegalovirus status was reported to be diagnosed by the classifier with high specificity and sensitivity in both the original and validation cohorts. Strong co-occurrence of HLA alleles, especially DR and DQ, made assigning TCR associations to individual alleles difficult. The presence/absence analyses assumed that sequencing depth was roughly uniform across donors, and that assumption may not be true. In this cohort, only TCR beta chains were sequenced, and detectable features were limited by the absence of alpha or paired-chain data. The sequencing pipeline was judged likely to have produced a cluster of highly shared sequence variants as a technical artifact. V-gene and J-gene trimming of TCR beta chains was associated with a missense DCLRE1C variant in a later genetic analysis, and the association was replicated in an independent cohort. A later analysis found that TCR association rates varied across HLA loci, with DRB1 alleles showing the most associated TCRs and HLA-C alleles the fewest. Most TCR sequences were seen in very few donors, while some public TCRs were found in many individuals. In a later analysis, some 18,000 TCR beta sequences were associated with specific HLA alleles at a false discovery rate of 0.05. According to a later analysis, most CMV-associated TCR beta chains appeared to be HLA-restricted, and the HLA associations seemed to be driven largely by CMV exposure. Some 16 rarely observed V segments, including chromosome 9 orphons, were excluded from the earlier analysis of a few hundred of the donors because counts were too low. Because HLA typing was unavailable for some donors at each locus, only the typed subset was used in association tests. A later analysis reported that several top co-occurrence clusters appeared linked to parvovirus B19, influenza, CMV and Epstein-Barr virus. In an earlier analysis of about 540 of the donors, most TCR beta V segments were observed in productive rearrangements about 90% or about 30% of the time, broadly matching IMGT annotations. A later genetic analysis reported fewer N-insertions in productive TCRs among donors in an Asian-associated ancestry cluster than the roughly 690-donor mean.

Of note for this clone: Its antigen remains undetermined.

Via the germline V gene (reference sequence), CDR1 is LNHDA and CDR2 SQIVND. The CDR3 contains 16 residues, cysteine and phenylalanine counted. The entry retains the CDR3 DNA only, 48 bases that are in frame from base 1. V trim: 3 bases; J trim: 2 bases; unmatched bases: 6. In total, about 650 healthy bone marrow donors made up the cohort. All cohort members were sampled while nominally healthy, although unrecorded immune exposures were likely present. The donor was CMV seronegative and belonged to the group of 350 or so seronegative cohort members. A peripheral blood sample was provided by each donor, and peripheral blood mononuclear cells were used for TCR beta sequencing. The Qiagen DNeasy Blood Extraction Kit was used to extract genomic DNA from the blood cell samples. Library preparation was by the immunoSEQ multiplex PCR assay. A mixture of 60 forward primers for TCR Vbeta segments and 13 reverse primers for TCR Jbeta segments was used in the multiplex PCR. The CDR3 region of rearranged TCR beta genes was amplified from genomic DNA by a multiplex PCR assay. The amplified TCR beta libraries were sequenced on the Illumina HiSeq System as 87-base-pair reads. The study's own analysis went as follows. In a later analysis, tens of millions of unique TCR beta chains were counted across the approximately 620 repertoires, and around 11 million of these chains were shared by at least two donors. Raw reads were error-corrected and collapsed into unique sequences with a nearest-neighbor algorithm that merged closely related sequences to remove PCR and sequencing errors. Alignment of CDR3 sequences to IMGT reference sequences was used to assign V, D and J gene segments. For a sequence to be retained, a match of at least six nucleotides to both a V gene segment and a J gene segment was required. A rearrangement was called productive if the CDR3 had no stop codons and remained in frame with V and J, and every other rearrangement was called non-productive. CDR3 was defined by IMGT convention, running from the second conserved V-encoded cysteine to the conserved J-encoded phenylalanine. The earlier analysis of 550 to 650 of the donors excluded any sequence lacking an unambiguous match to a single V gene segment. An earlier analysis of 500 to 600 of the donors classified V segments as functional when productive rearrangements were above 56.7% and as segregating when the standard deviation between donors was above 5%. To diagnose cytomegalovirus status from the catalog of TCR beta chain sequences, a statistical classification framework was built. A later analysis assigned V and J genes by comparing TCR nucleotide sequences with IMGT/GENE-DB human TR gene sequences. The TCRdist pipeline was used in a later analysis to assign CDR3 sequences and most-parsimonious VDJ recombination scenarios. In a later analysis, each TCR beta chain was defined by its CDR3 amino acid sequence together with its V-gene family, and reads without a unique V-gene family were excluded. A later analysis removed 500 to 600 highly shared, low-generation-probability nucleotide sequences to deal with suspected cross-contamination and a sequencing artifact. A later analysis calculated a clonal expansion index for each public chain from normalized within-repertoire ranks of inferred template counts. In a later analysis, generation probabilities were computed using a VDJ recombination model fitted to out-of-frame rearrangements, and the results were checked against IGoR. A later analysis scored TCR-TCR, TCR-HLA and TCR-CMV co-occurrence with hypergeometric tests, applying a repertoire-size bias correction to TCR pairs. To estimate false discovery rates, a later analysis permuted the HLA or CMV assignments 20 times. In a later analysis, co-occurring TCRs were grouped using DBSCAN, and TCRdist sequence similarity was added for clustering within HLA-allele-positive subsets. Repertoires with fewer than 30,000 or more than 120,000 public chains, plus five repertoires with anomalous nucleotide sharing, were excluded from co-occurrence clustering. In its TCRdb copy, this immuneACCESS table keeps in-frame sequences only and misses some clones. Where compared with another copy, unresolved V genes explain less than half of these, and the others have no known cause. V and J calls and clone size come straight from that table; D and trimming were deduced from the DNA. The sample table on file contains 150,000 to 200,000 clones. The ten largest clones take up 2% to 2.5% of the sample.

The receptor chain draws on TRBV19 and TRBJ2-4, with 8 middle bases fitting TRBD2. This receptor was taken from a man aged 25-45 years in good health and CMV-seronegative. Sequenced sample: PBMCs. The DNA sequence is TGTGCCAGTAGTATCAGCGGGAGTACGACCAAAAACATTCAGTACTTC. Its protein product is CASSISGSTTKNIQYF.